This T cell receptor (beta chain) was found in a study of T cell responses to AZD1222 COVID-19 vaccine (dated by TCRdb to about 2021). A note on the overall study: TCR sequencing covered some 250 trial participants: 200 to 220 given two doses of AZD1222 and around 26 given two doses of MenACWY control vaccine. Trial participants were enrolled by age into 18-55, 56-69 and 70-plus year subgroups, with about 150, 27 and 61 TCR-sequenced participants respectively.

The time point label, read with the paper, signifies: about 28 days (+/-7) after the second vaccine dose. AZD1222 recipients given second doses at about 4 weeks or at about 12 weeks were pooled, since spike-specific TCR depth and breadth were not found to differ between the two schedules. Vaccinee samples came from UK trials COV001 and COV002, including a single-blind randomized controlled phase 2/3 trial of AZD1222 (ChAdOx1 nCoV-19) in healthy adults. For TCRbeta chain sequencing, PBMC samples were collected from trial participants at day 0 and at day 28 after the second dose. Points on this clone: Its antigen is unknown. No much larger clone exists at a distance of one base, and base qualities are not known.

The CDR3 regions of human TCRbeta chains were subjected to immunosequencing. Under the source paper's analysis protocol: Repertoire TCRs were matched against a reference library of SARS-CoV-2-specific TCRs generated with the MIRA antigen-specificity platform. Breadth was defined as the fraction of unique TCRs that were SARS-CoV-2-associated, and depth was defined as the fraction of total T cells that were SARS-CoV-2-associated. Using the MIRA data, each spike-specific TCR was mapped to the spike region that the TCR reacts to and placed in a CD4 or CD8 class. Log10-transformed breadth and depth values were compared by one-way ANOVA with Sidak's multiple comparisons tests. Imported from immuneACCESS, the table was reduced by TCRdb to in-frame sequences with V and J called. These copies leave out some clones; in studies compared against another copy, an unresolved V gene accounts for under half, and the cause of the remainder is not known. V and J calls and clone size are as listed in that table; D and trimming were resolved from the DNA. The sample table contains 70,000 to 100,000 clones; only one count was recorded for 80% to 90% of them. Approximately 3.6% of the sample is in the top ten clones.

On the study overall, not on this receptor specifically: Participants were mostly white British and included more females than males, and it was suggested by the authors that clonal diversity may have been underestimated. Epitopes outside the regions mutated in the B.1.351 and B.1.1.7 variants were reportedly recognized by nearly half of the unique spike-specific TCRs. Conclusions about previously exposed vaccinees are limited because only six or seven AZD1222 recipients were SARS-CoV-2 seropositive at baseline. Because no day 14 peak-response samples were available, repertoires were characterized only after the peak T cell response. After two AZD1222 doses, both the breadth and the depth of spike-specific TCRs were significantly higher than at day 0 and than in MenACWY recipients. The 56-69-year group was small, and its depth increase did not reach significance, likely because of low power. The whole spike protein was spanned by vaccine-associated CD4 TCRs, and dominant responses were seen in regions 160-218 and 743-854.

This sample comprised peripheral blood, obtained 28 days after the second AZD1222 dose. The receptor's source is an adult who received the AZD1222 COVID-19 vaccine.

Read as DNA, the sequence is TGCAGTGCTAGTTGGCAGTACAATGAGCAGTTCTTC. This is translated as CSASWQYNEQFF. The chain is made from TRBV20-1 and TRBJ2-1; the D gene is unclear. The CDR3 measures 12 amino acids from cysteine to phenylalanine. Only the CDR3 DNA is retained, 36 bases long and in frame from the first base. Cut back by 3 bases and 4 bases, the V and J ends lie 7 bases apart. According to the germline V gene (reference sequence), CDR1 reads DFQATT and CDR2 reads SNEGSKA.